These 26 T cell receptor beta chains were sequenced from one sample in a study of blood T cells in healthy people across ages. A second PCR, run for about 7 to 11 cycles, used a sample-barcoded 5' primer plus a J-beta primer mix. TCRdb reanalysed the 5' RACE reads using MiXCR and keeps one entry per CDR3 protein. The sample includes roughly 570,000 distinct CDR3 sequences, about 25% of them seen just once. The specimen sequenced was blood. The receptors here all came from a woman between 65 and 79 years old in good health.

This clonotype was recorded many times. The junction shows a germline mismatch at one end, possibly a read error. The V call is TRBV5-1, the J call TRBJ2-5, with D perhaps matching TRBD1 (5 bases). Per germline, CDR1 SGHRS and CDR2 YFSETQ. The CDR3 sequence is 13 residues long. In DNA, the CDR3 is TGTGCCAGCAGTTTGGCAGGGAAAGAGACCCAGTACTTC. Translation gives CASSLAGKETQYF.

This clonotype was seen a handful of times. The genes are TRBV5-6 and TRBJ2-3, with D uncertain. CDR3 size: 13 residues. Germline lookup yields CDR1 SGHDT and CDR2 YYEEEE. V was clipped by 7 bases and J by 0 bases, with 9 bases between them. CDR3 loop: CASVGTSTDTQYF. The CDR3 region has the DNA TGTGCCAGCGTGGGTACGAGCACAGATACGCAGTATTTT.

The chain has TRBV5-8 and TRBJ2-3; TRBD2 matches 12 bases. CDR3 length equals 17 residues. The J segment lost 0 bases and the V segment lost 4 bases, leaving 6 bases of the junction unmatched. Germline lookup yields CDR1 SGHTS and CDR2 YDEGEE. In DNA form, the CDR3 reads TGTGCCAGCAGCCCAACGGGACTAGCGGGTAGCACAGATACGCAGTATTTT. As protein: CASSPTGLAGSTDTQYF.

This chain links TRBV7-9 with TRBJ2-4; D is uncertain. V lost 5 bases, J lost 14 bases, and 16 bases lay in between. This CDR3 is built from 12 residues. The germline V gene encodes CDR1 SEHNR and CDR2 FQNEAQ (reference sequence). This CDR3 reads CASSPEGRTKYF. The DNA for the CDR3 is TGTGCCAGCAGCCCAGAAGGCCGCACCAAGTACTTC.

The chain is built from TRBV27 and TRBJ1-2; D may be TRBD1 (5 bases). Germline V gene sequence: CDR1 MNHEY, CDR2 SMNVEV (reference sequence). This CDR3 is 13 amino acids long. V shed 5 bases and J shed 8 bases, with 15 bases lying between them. CDR3 region: CASSQGGRRGYTF. As DNA, the CDR3 is TGTGCCAGCAGTCAGGGCGGACGGAGGGGCTACACCTTC.

This clonotype has only a few counts. V usage is TRBV6-2 or TRBV6-3 and J usage is TRBJ2-7; TRBD2 matches 9 bases. J was trimmed by 2 bases and V by 6 bases; bases with no gene match: 5. The CDR3 has 14 amino acids. Germline CDR1 reads MNHEY; CDR2 reads SVGEGT. The CDR3 DNA sequence: TGTGCCAGCAGGGATAGCGGGGGAACCTACGAGCAGTACTTC. This codes for CASRDSGGTYEQYF.

This clonotype was recorded a few times. The chain combines TRBV20-1 with TRBJ2-1; 7 nucleotides line up with TRBD2. With 4 bases clipped from V and 8 bases from J, the junction kept 8 bases outside the gene matches. The CDR3 is made up of 13 amino acids. Germline CDR1 DFQATT, CDR2 SNEGSKA (reference sequence). CDR3 sequence: CSATGTIHDEQFF. The CDR3 DNA reads TGCAGTGCTACCGGGACTATACACGATGAGCAGTTCTTC.

The rearrangement joins TRBV29-1 to TRBJ2-3; TRBD2 matches 11 bases. CDR3 length: 17 amino acids. V was pared by 3 bases and J by 0 bases, with 8 bases of the junction left unmatched. Looked up from germline, CDR1 is SQVTM and CDR2 is ANQGSEA. The CDR3 here is CSVDYRLAGLSTDTQYF. In DNA form, the CDR3 reads TGCAGCGTTGATTATAGACTAGCGGGGCTCAGCACAGATACGCAGTATTTT.

A few counts support this clonotype. The rearrangement links TRBV30 to TRBJ2-7; D gene ambiguous. The CDR3 is 15 amino acids. The germline V and J ends were trimmed by 4 bases and 6 bases, with 22 bases remaining between them. Germline V CDR1 and CDR2: GTSNPN, SVGIG (reference sequence). The CDR3 loop is CAWIDETTILGEQYF. For the CDR3, the DNA is TGTGCCTGGATAGATGAGACCACTATCTTGGGCGAGCAGTACTTC. The full variable domain, rest sourced from reference TRBV30 and TRBJ2-7, is SQTIHQWPATLVQPVGSPLSLECTVEGTSNPNLYWYRQAAGRGLQLLFYSVGIGQISSEVPQNLSASRPQDRQFILSSKKLLLSDSGFYLCAWIDETTILGEQYFGPGTRLTVT.

This clonotype was seen a few times. This chain links TRBV7-2 with TRBJ2-2, with a possible D match to TRBD2 (5 bases). Looked up from germline, CDR1 is SGHTA and CDR2 is FQGNSA. This CDR3 has 15 residues. Between the trimmed V and J ends, which lost 5 bases and 1 base, there was a span of 11 bases. CDR3 in amino acids: CASSIFGLNTGELFF. The CDR3 coding sequence is TGTGCCAGCAGCATCTTCGGACTGAACACCGGGGAGCTGTTTTTT.

This clonotype was seen more than once but under ten times. V and J are TRBV24-1 and TRBJ2-6; tentatively, D is TRBD1 (6 bases). The V gene lost 6 bases and the J gene lost 7 bases, with 9 bases spanning the gap. The CDR3 is made up of 13 amino acids. Germline V CDR1 and CDR2: KGHDR, SFDVKD. The CDR3 here is CATSHREANVLTF. Here the CDR3 DNA reads TGTGCCACCAGTCACAGGGAAGCCAACGTCCTGACTTTC.

V and J are TRBV10-3 and TRBJ2-1, with D perhaps matching TRBD2 (6 bases). Per the germline V gene, CDR1 is ENHRY and CDR2 is SYGVKD. The CDR3 has 17 amino acids. V was trimmed by 0 bases and J by 5 bases, leaving 17 bases between them. CDR3 nucleotides: TGTGCCATCAGTGAGTCGAGGGCTGGCGGGGACCACAATGAGCAGTTCTTC. This gives the protein CAISESRAGGDHNEQFF.

This clonotype was recorded a few times. A much larger clone differs by one base, so this may be a read error. V usage is TRBV5-5 and J usage is TRBJ1-5; 9 nucleotides agree with TRBD1. The CDR3 loop spans 16 amino acids. The germline V gene encodes CDR1 SGHKS and CDR2 YYEKEE (reference sequence). Trimming took 4 bases from V and 9 from J; bases not matched to a gene: 14. CDR3 loop: CASSDPGQGWDRPQHF. The CDR3 DNA follows: TGTGCCAGCAGCGATCCGGGACAGGGCTGGGATCGGCCCCAGCATTTT.

The sample holds a few counts of this clonotype. The chain links TRBV29-1 to TRBJ1-1; 8 bases map to TRBD1. V gave up 7 bases and J gave up 1 base; unmatched junction bases: 2. The germline CDR1 and CDR2 sequences are SQVTM and ANQGSEA. The CDR3 runs to 12 residues. CDR3 in amino acids: CSADRGNTEAFF. DNA for the CDR3: TGCAGCGCCGACAGGGGGAACACTGAAGCTTTCTTT.

This clonotype has only a few counts. The chain carries TRBV6-1 and TRBJ2-5; D is unclear. Between the trimmed V and J ends, which lost 5 bases and 3 bases, there was a span of 10 bases. Germline V gene data show CDR1 as MNHNS and CDR2 as SASEGT. The CDR3 length is 13 residues. In DNA, the CDR3 is TGTGCCAGCAGTAAGACAAGAAAAGAGACCCAGTACTTC. It codes for CASSKTRKETQYF.

The chain uses TRBV4-3 and TRBJ1-6, with TRBD1 matching 7 bases. CDR1 LGHNA and CDR2 YSLEER come from the germline V gene. CDR3 length equals 14 residues. V lost 1 base and J lost 9; bases outside the gene matches: 3. The CDR3 DNA follows: TGCGCCAGCAGCCAAGGACAGGGATTTTCACCCCTCCACTTT. Translation gives CASSQGQGFSPLHF.

V gene TRBV5-1 combines with J gene TRBJ2-5; D uncertain. V was clipped by 0 bases and J by 3 bases, with 9 bases between them. This CDR3 is 14 amino acids long. The germline V gene has CDR1 SGHRS and CDR2 YFSETQ. CDR3 residues: CASSLVTMEETQYF. The CDR3 DNA reads TGCGCCAGCAGCTTGGTTACGATGGAAGAGACCCAGTACTTC. Full variable domain (missing parts from reference TRBV5-1 and TRBJ2-5): KAGVTQTPRYLIKTRGQQVTLSCSPISGHRSVSWYQQTPGQGLQFLFEYFSETQRNKGNFPGRFSGRQFSNSRSEMNVSTLELGDSALYLCASSLVTMEETQYFGPGTRLLVL.

The rearrangement uses TRBV6-5 and TRBJ2-3, with D possibly matching TRBD2 (6 bases). The CDR3 covers 17 residues. Per the germline V gene, CDR1 is MNHEY and CDR2 is SVGAGI. With 3 bases removed from V and 1 base from J, the gap between germline ends came to 17 bases. The CDR3 DNA reads TGTGCCAGCAGTTATATATTCCGACCGGGGGGCACAGATACGCAGTATTTT. Translated, it gives CASSYIFRPGGTDTQYF.

This clonotype was detected a few times. The chain joins TRBV7-9 to TRBJ2-3; 9 nucleotides agree with TRBD2. The V gene's germline CDR1 is SEHNR and CDR2 FQNEAQ (reference sequence). This CDR3 is 18 amino acids long. V trimming: 5 bases; J trimming: 5 bases; junction bases outside the gene matches: 17. CDR3 sequence: CASSPGLGASGVGDTQYF. CDR3 DNA: TGTGCCAGCAGCCCCGGACTGGGGGCTAGCGGGGTCGGAGATACGCAGTATTTT.

The CDR3 region has the DNA TGTGCCACGTCCGGGACAGAACTTTCCTCGCAAGAGACCCAGTACTTC. Residues: CATSGTELSSQETQYF. The chain couples TRBV6-2 or TRBV6-3 to TRBJ2-5, with 7 bases lining up with TRBD1. With V trimmed by 10 bases and J by 2 bases, 16 bases remained unmatched. The CDR3 is 16 amino acids. CDR1 is MNHEY and CDR2 is SVGEGT in the germline V gene.

This clonotype appeared once. CDR3 sequence: CSVQNRGAGSGYTF. The DNA of the CDR3 is TGCAGTGTTCAAAACCGGGGGGCTGGGAGTGGCTACACCTTC. The chain combines TRBV20-1 with TRBJ1-2, with D possibly being TRBD1 (6 bases). Trimming left V 7 bases short and J 7 bases short, with 22 bases between. The CDR3 loop spans 14 amino acids. The germline gives CDR1 DFQATT, CDR2 SNEGSKA (reference sequence).

This rearrangement joins TRBV20-1 to TRBJ1-5; the D gene is possibly TRBD1 (6 bases). This CDR3 has 14 residues. The germline V gene encodes CDR1 DFQATT and CDR2 SNEGSKA (reference sequence). The germline V and J ends were trimmed by 6 bases and 0 bases, with 12 bases remaining between them. The CDR3 DNA reads as TGCAGTGCAGAGGGGGATTCTAGCAATCAGCCCCAGCATTTT. Amino acid sequence: CSAEGDSSNQPQHF.

This clonotype was observed at least ten times. The rearrangement joins TRBV20-1 to TRBJ2-7; the match to TRBD2 covers 10 bases. Germline V gives CDR1 DFQATT, CDR2 SNEGSKA (reference sequence). The CDR3 has 14 residues. The J segment lost 3 bases and the V segment lost 0 bases, leaving 2 bases of the junction unmatched. The CDR3 region is CSARDPSGGYEQYF. Written as DNA, the CDR3 is TGCAGTGCTAGAGATCCTAGCGGGGGCTACGAGCAGTACTTC.

This clonotype has just a few counts. V usage is TRBV9 and J usage is TRBJ1-1; the D gene is possibly TRBD1 (6 bases). The CDR3 consists of 14 residues. Germline values: CDR1 SGDLS, CDR2 YYNGEE. The V end lost 2 bases, the J end lost 6 bases, and 14 bases lay between the germline ends. The CDR3 loop reads CASSVLLTGSEAFF. CDR3 DNA: TGTGCCAGCAGCGTCCTGTTAACAGGGTCTGAAGCTTTCTTT.

The rearrangement joins TRBV5-1 to TRBJ1-4; no definite D call. CDR1 is SGHRS and CDR2 is YFSETQ in the germline V gene. CDR3 length equals 15 residues. Trimming left V 0 bases short and J 3 bases short, with 9 bases between. The CDR3 region is CASSLVWASNEKLFF. CDR3 DNA: TGCGCCAGCAGCTTGGTCTGGGCCTCTAATGAAAAACTGTTTTTT.

The chain joins TRBV4-2 to TRBJ2-1; 13 positions match TRBD2. Germline values: CDR1 LGHNA, CDR2 YNFKEQ. J gave up 9 bases and V 0 bases, and 11 bases lay outside the gene matches. This CDR3 has 18 amino acids. CDR3: CASSQDRGTSGVWGEQFF. The CDR3 DNA is TGTGCCAGCAGCCAAGACCGAGGGACTAGCGGGGTCTGGGGTGAGCAGTTCTTC.